The clone carrying this T cell receptor beta chain has just a few counts. Antigen: not known. This sample was taken from a study of cytomegalovirus exposure and HLA in healthy donors. General study results and limits: A later analysis found that most CMV-associated TCR beta chains appeared HLA-restricted. Researchers catalogued 160 or so TCR beta chains as cytomegalovirus-associated.

PCR employed 60 Vbeta and 13 Jbeta primers. Authors' processing steps: Among the unique TCR beta chains that a later analysis counted, about 81 million in all, 10 million to 11 million were shared. The table came from immunoSEQ multiplex PCR; TCRdb's copy has only in-frame clones and leaves some out. V and J calls and clone size come straight from that table; D and trimming were deduced from the DNA. This table has under 200,000 clones, 80% to 85% appearing once. V gave up 10 bases and J gave up 5 bases, with 12 bases separating them. This CDR3 spans 11 amino acids. Germline CDR1 and CDR2: MGHDK and SYGVNS.

The sample taken for sequencing was PBMCs. The rearrangement uses TRBV25-1 and TRBJ2-7, with D possibly TRBD2 on 6 matching bases. The TCR was taken from a human donor in good health. The CDR3 is CATAGYHEQYF. The CDR3 coding sequence is TGTGCCACTGCGGGGTACCACGAGCAGTACTTC.